Below, one T cell receptor beta chain is given with its context. Its antigen is currently not known. The record has no base qualities; no much larger clone is one base away. Systemically healthy Caucasian individuals from Russia, about 38 in total and aged 6 to 90 years, were included as donors. Approximately 11 milliliters of peripheral blood were drawn from each donor into EDTA-treated Vacutainer tubes. Ficoll-Paque density-gradient centrifugation was used to isolate PBMCs, with at least 6.5 million per sample. Total RNA was extracted from PBMCs with Trizol reagent, with at least 5 micrograms obtained per sample. Naive CD45RAhigh/CD27high T cell percentages were measured by flow cytometry on a PBMC aliquot from every donor. The data are from a study of blood T cells in healthy people across ages (dated by TCRdb to between 2014 and 2016). In the study overall: In model experiments, template switching captured about one uniquely barcoded TCR beta cDNA molecule for every two T cells. Age-related changes in TCR beta repertoire diversity were measured in the study by deep sequencing normalized with unique cDNA molecular identifiers. Donors were grouped into four age groups: young (average 16 years), middle-aged (39), aged (roughly 67) and long-lived (around 82). To avoid experimental bias, donors of different ages were randomly spread across the sequencing lanes. Using the same blood draw, the study looked at two additional independent replicas of 1 million unique cDNA reads for two donors, one aged 18 to 29 and the other aged 80 or older. Here is what the overall study found, with its caveats: The percentage of naive T cells measured by flow cytometry correlated strongly with observed TCR beta diversity. Compared with the aged group, the long-lived group had more naive CD4+ T cells, fewer expanded clones and increased TCR diversity, a pattern suggesting age selection. As age increased, observed TCR beta diversity per million T cells dropped in a roughly linear way, and a significant reduction was already evident by age around 41. Because donor CMV infection status was unknown, age-related changes in expanded clonotypes were potentially confounded. Because profiling used bulk unsorted PBMCs, naive and antigen-experienced compartments could not be compared conclusively. Estimates of total diversity based on one million sequenced T cells were considered lower bounds and underestimates.

Library preparation was by 5' RACE. Sequenced on an Illumina HiSeq 2500. A second PCR of about 6 to 11 cycles was run with a J-beta primer mix and a sample-barcoded 5' primer. Each TCR beta cDNA molecule received a unique molecular identifier from a template-switch 5' adaptor carrying 12 random nucleotides. At least 2.5 million CDR3-containing paired-end reads were obtained from each sample. All of the RNA was converted into first-strand cDNA using the Mint cDNA synthesis kit, with a TRBC-specific oligonucleotide serving as the primer. After uracil-DNA glycosylase treatment, a first 18-cycle PCR used universal primers M1SS and BC2_uni_R on all cDNA. As for the authors' bioinformatics: For normalization, 1 million high-quality reads were randomly selected from each sample, with every read carrying a distinct molecular identifier. Reads with shared molecular identifiers were discarded instead of being binned into consensus sequences. CDR3 identification, clonotype clustering and error correction used MiTCR with a Q25 quality threshold and the strictest error-elimination algorithm. Lower-bound total TCR beta diversity was estimated with a nonparametric unseen species model using Euler transformation. TCRdb reprocessed the public reads (quality trimming at Q25 with fastp, clone calling with MiXCR) and kept in-frame beta chains. Every CDR3 protein is listed once, alongside the most common genes and DNA of its rows. TCRdb, not the original authors, processed these V and J calls. In this sample the table shows about 940,000 distinct CDR3 sequences, about 48% of which occur a single time. Jointly, the top ten make up 10% to 15% of the sample.

V is reduced by 4 bases and J by 2 bases, leaving a spacing of 5 bases between them. The CDR3 contains 12 residues, cysteine and phenylalanine counted. Only the CDR3 DNA stays, 36 bases, in frame from base 1. CDR1 and CDR2, looked up from the germline V gene, are MGHDK and SYGVNS. The sample was blood. The sequence is built from TRBV25-1 and TRBJ1-2; no D segment can be confidently identified. The receptor was derived from a man aged 25-45 years in good health. The CDR3 reads as follows: CASSAHNYGYTF. The DNA reads as follows: TGTGCCAGCAGTGCCCACAACTATGGCTACACCTTC.